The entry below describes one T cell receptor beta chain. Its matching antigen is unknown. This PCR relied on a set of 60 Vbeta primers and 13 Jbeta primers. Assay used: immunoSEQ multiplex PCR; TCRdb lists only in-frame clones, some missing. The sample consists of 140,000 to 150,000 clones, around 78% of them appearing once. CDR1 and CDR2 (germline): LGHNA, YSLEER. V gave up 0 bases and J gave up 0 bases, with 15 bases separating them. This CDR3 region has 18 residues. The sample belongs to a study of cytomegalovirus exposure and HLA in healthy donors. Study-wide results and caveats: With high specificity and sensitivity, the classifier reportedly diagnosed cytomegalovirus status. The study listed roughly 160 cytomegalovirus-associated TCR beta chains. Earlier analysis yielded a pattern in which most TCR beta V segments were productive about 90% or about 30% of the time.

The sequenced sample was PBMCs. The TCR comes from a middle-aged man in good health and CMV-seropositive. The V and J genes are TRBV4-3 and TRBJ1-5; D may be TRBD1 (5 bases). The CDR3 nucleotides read TGCGCCAGCAGCCAAGACCGAAGGGGATACATTAGCAATCAGCCCCAGCATTTT. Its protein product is CASSQDRRGYISNQPQHF.